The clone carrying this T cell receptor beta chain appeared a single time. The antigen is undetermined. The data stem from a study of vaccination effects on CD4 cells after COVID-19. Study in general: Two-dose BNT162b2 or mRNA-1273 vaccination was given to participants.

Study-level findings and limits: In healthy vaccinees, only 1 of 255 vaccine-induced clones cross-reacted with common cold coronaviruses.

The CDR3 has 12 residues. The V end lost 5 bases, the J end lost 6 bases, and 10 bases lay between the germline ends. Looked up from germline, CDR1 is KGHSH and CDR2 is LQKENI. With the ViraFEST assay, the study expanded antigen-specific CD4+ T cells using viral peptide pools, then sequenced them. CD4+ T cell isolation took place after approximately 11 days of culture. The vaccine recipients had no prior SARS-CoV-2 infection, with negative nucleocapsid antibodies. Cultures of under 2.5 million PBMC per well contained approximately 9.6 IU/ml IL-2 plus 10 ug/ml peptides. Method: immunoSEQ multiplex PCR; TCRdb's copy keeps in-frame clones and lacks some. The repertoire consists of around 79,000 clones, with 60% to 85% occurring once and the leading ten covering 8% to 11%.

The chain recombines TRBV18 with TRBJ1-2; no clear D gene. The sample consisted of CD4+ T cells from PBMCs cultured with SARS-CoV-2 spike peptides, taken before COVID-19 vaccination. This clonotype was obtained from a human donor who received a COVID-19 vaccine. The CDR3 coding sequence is TGTGCCAGCTCATCCAGACAAGATGGCTACACCTTC. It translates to CASSSRQDGYTF.